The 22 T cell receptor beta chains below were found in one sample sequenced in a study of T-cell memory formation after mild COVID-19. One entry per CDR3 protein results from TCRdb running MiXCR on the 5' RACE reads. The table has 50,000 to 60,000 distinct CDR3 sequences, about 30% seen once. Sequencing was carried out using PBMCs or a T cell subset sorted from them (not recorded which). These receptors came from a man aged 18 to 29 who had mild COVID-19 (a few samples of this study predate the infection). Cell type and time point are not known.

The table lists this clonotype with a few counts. CDR3 sequence reads: CSARQTPGQSYEQYF. DNA for the CDR3: TGCAGTGCTAGACAAACTCCGGGACAGAGCTACGAGCAGTACTTC. The V call is TRBV20-1, the J call TRBJ2-7, with 7 bases lining up with TRBD1. Germline lookup yields CDR1 DFQATT and CDR2 SNEGSKA (reference sequence). The CDR3 has 15 amino acids. Losses at the gene ends were 2 bases for V and 3 bases for J; bases not matched to a gene: 10.

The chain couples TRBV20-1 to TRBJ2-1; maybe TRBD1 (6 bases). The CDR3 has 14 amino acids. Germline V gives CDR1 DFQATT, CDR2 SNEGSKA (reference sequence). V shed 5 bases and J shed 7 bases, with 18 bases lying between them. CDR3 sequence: CSAPGSRGGNEQFF. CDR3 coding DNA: TGCAGTGCTCCAGGGAGCAGGGGTGGAAATGAGCAGTTCTTC.

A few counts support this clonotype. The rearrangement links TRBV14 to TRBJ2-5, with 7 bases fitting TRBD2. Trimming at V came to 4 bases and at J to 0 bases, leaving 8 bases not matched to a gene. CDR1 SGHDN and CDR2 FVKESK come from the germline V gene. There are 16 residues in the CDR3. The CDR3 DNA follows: TGTGCCAGCAGCCTTGGACTAGTCAGGTACCAAGAGACCCAGTACTTC. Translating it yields CASSLGLVRYQETQYF.

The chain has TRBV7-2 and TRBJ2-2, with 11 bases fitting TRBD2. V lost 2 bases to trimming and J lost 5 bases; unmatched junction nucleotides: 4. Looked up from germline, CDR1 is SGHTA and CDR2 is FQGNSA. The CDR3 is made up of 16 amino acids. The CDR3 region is CASSLLPSGGTGELFF. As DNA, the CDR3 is TGTGCCAGCAGCTTATTGCCTAGCGGGGGGACCGGGGAGCTGTTTTTT.

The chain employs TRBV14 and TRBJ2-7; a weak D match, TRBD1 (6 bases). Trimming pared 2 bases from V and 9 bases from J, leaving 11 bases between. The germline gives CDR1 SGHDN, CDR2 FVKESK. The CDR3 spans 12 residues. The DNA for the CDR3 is TGTGCCAGCAGCCAAAGTTCAGGGGTGCAGTACTTC. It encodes CASSQSSGVQYF. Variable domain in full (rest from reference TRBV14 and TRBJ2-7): EAGVTQFPSHSVIEKGQTVTLRCDPISGHDNLYWYRRVMGKEIKFLLHFVKESKQDESGMPNNRFLAERTGGTYSTLKVQPAELEDSGVYFCASSQSSGVQYFGPGTRLTVT.

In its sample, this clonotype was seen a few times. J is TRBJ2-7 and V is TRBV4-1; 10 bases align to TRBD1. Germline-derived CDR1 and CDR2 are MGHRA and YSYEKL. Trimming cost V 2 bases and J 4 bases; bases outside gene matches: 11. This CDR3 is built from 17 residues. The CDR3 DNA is TGCGCCAGCAGCCAATCGACTTGGGGGGACAGGGGTTACGAGCAGTACTTC. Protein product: CASSQSTWGDRGYEQYF.

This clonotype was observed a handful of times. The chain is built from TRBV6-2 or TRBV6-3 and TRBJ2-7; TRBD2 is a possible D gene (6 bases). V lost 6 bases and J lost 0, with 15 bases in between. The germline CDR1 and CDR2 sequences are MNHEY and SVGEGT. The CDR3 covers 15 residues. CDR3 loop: CASSHLYGGSYEQYV. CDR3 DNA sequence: TGTGCCAGCAGCCACCTCTACGGGGGCTCCTACGAGCAGTACGTC.

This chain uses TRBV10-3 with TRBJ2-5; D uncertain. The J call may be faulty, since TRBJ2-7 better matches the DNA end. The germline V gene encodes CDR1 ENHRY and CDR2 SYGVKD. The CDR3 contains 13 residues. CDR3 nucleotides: TGTGCCATCAGTGAGGAGGCTGGGGACGAGCAGTACTTC. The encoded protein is CAISEEAGDEQYF.

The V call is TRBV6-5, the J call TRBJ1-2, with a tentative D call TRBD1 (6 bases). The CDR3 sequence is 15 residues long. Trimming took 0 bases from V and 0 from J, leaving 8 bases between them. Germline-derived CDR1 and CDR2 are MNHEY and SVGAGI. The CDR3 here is CASSYSQGSNYGYTF. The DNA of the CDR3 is TGTGCCAGCAGTTACTCACAGGGATCTAACTATGGCTACACCTTC.

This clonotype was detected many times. CDR3 residues: CASSQNYEQYF. As DNA, the CDR3 is TGCGCCAGCAGCCAGAACTACGAGCAGTACTTC. The rearrangement links TRBV4-1 to TRBJ2-7; no reliable D call. Germline CDR1 MGHRA, CDR2 YSYEKL. V was trimmed by 3 bases and J by 3 bases, leaving 3 bases between them. The CDR3 contains 11 residues.

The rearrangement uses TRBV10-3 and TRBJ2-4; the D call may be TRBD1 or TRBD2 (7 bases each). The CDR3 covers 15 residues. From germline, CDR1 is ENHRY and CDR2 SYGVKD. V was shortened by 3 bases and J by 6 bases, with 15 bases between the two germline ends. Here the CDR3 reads CAISEGRGPGNIQYF. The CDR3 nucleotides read TGTGCCATCAGTGAAGGGAGGGGGCCTGGAAACATTCAGTACTTC.

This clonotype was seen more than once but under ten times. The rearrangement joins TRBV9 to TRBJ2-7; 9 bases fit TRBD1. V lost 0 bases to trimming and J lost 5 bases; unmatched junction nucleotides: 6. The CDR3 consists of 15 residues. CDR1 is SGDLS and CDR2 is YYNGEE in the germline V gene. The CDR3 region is CASSVGYRGLDEQYF. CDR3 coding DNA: TGTGCCAGCAGCGTAGGTTACAGGGGGCTGGACGAGCAGTACTTC.

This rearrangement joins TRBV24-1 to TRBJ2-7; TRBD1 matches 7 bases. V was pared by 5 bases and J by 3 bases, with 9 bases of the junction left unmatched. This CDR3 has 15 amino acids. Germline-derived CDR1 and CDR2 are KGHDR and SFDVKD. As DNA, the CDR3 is TGTGCCACCAGTGTGACCCGGACAGGAGGCTACGAGCAGTACTTC. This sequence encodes CATSVTRTGGYEQYF.

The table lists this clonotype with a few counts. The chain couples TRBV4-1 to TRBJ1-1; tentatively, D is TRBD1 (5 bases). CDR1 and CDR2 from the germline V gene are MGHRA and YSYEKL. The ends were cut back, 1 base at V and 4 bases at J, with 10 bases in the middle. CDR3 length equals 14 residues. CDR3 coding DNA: TGCGCCAGCAGCCAAGCGGAGGGGCTCACTGAAGCTTTCTTT. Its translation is CASSQAEGLTEAFF.

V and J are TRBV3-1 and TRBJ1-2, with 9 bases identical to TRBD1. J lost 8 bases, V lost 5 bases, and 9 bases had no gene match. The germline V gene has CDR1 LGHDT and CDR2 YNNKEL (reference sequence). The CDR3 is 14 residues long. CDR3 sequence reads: CASSWSGQGEGYTF. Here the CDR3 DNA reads TGTGCCAGCAGCTGGTCGGGACAGGGAGAAGGCTACACCTTC.

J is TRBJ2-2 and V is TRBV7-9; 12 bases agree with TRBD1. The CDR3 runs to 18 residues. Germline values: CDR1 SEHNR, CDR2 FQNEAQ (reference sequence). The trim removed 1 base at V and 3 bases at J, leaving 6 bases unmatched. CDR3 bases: TGTGCCAGCAGCTTAGAATTTGGGACAGGGGGCGACACCGGGGAGCTGTTTTTT. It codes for CASSLEFGTGGDTGELFF.

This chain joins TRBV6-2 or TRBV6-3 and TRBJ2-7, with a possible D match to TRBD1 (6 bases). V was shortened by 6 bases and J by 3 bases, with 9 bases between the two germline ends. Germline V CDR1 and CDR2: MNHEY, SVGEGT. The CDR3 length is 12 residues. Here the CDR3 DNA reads TGTGCCAGCAGCCAACAGGGCTACGAGCAGTACGTC. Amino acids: CASSQQGYEQYV.

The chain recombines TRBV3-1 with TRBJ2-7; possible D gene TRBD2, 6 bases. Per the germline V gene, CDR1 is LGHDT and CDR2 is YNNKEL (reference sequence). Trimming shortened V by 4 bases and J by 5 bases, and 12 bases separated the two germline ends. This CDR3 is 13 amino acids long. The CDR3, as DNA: TGTGCCAGCAGCCGGGACTTCCTAGACGAGCAGTACTTC. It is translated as CASSRDFLDEQYF.

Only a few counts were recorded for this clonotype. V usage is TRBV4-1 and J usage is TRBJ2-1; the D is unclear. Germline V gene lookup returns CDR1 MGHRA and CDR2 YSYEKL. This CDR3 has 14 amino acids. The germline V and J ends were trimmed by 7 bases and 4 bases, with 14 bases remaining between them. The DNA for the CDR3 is TGCGCCAGCACCCATCCTGGCAGTTACAATGAGCAGTTCTTC. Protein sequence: CASTHPGSYNEQFF.

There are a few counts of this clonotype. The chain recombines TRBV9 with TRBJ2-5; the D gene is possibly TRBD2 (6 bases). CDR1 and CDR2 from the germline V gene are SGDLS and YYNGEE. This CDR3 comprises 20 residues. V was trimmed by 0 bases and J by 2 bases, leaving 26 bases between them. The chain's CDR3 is CASSVVSQPAEGNLQETQYF. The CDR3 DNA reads TGTGCCAGCAGCGTAGTTTCCCAACCGGCGGAGGGCAACCTTCAAGAGACCCAGTACTTC.

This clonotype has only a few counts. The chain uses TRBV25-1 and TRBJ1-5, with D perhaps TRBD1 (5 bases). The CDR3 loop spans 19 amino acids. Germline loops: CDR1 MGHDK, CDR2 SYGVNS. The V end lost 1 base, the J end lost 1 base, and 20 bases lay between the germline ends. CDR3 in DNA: TGTGCCAGCAGTGAATCACCCCCAACCCCCCCAGGGAGCAATCAGCCCCAGCATTTT. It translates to CASSESPPTPPGSNQPQHF.

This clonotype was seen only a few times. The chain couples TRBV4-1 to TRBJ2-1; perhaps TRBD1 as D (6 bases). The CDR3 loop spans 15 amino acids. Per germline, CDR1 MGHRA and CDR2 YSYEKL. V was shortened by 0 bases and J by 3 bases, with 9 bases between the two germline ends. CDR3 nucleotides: TGCGCCAGCAGCCAAGAAGGGACATACTACAATGAGCAGTTCTTC. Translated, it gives CASSQEGTYYNEQFF.